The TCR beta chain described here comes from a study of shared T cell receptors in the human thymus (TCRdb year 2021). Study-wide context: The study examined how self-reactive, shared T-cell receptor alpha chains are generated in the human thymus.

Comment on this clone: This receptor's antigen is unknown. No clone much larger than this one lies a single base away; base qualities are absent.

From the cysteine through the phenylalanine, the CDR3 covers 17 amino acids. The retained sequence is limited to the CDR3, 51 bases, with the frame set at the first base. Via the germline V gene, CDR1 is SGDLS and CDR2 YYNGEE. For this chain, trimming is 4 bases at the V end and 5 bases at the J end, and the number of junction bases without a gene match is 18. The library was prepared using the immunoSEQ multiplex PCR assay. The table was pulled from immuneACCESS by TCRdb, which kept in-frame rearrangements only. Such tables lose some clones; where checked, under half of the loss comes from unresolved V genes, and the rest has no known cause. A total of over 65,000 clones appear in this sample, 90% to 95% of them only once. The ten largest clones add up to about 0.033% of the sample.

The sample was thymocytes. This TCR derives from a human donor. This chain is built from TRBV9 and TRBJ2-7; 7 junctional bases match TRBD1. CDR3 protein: CASSLGQADHRHHEQYF. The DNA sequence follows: TGTGCCAGCAGCCTTGGACAGGCGGACCACCGCCACCACGAGCAGTACTTC.